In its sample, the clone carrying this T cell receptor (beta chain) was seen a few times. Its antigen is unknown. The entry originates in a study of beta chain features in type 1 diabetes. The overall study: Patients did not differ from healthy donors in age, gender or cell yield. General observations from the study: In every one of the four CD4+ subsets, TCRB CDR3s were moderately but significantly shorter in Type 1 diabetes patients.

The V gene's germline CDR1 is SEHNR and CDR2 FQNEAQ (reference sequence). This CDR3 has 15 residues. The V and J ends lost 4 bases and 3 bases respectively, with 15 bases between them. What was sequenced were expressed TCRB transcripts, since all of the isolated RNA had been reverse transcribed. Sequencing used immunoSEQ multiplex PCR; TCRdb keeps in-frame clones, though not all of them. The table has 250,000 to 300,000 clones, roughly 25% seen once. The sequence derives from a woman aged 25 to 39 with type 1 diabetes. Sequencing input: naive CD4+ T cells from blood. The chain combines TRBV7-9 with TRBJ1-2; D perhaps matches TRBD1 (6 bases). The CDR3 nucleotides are TGTGCCAGCAGCTCAGACAGGTTAATTGACTATGGCTACACCTTC. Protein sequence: CASSSDRLIDYGYTF.